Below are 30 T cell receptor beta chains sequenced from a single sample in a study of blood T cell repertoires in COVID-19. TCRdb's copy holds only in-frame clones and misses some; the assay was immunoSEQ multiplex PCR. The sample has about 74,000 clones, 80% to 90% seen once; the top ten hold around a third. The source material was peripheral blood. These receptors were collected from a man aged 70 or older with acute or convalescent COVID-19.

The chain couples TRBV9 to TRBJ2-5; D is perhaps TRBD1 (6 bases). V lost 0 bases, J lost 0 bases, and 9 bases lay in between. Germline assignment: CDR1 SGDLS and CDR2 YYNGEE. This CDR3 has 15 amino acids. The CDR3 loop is CASSVEGDNQETQYF. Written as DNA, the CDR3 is TGTGCCAGCAGCGTAGAAGGGGACAACCAAGAGACCCAGTACTTC.

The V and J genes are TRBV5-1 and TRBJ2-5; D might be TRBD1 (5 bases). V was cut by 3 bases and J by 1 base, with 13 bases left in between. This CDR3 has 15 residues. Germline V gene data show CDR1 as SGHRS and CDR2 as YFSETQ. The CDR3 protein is CASSSVGQVQETQYF. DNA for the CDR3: TGCGCCAGCAGCTCCGTGGGGCAGGTCCAAGAGACCCAGTACTTC.

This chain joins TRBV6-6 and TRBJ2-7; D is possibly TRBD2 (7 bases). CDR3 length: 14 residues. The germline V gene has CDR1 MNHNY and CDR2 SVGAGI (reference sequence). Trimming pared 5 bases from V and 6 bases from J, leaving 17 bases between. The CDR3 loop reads CASSPWGEGVEQYF. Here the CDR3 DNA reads TGTGCCAGCAGTCCCTGGGGGGAGGGGGTCGAGCAGTACTTC.

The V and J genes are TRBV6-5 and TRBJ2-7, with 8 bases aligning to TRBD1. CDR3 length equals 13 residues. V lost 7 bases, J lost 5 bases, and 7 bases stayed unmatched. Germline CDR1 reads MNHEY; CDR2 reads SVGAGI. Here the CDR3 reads CASIGQGFDEQYF. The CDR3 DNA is TGTGCCAGCATTGGACAGGGATTCGACGAGCAGTACTTC.

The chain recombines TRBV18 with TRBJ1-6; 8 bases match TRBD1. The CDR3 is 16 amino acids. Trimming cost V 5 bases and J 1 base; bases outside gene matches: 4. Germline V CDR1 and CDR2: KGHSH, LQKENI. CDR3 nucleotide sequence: TGTGCCAGCTCATCGCAGGGGGCTTCCTATAATTCACCCCTCCACTTT. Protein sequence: CASSSQGASYNSPLHF.

CDR3 DNA sequence: TGTGCCAGCTGGGGGCGGAATTCAGATACGCAGTATTTT. Its protein is CASWGRNSDTQYF. The rearrangement uses TRBV5-4 and TRBJ2-3; tentative D call: TRBD1 (6 bases). Trimming took 7 bases from V and 4 from J, leaving 13 bases between them. The CDR3 loop spans 13 amino acids. Germline-derived CDR1 and CDR2 are SGHNT and YYREEE (reference sequence).

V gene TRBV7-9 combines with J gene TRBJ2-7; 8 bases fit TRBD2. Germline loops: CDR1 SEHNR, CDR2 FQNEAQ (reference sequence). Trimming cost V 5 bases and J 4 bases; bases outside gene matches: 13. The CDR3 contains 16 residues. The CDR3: CASSPPGGGRWYEQYF. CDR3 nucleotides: TGTGCCAGCAGCCCCCCTGGGGGCGGGAGGTGGTACGAGCAGTACTTC.

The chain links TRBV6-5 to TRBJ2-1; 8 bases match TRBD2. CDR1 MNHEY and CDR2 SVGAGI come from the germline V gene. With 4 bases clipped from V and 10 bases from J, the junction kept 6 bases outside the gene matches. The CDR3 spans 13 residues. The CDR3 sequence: CASSFRGGGEQFF. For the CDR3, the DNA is TGTGCCAGCAGTTTCCGGGGGGGCGGCGAGCAGTTCTTC.

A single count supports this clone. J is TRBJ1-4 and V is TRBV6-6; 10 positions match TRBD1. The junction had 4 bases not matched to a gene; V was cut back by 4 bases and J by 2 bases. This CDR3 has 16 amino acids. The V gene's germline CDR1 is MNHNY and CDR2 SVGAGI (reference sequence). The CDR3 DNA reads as TGTGCCAGCAGTTCGCCGGGACAGGGGACTAATGAAAAACTGTTTTTT. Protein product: CASSSPGQGTNEKLFF.

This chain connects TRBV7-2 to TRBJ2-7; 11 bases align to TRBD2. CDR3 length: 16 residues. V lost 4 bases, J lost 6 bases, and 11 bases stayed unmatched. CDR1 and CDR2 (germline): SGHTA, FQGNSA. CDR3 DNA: TGTGCCAGCAGCTCACCGGGACTAGCGGCGGCTATCGAGCAGTACTTC. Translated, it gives CASSSPGLAAAIEQYF.

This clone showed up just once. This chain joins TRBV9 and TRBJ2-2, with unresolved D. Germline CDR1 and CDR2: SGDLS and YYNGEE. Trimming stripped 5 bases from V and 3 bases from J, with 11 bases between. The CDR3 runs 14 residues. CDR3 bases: TGTGCCAGCAGAGACTTTACGGACACCGGGGAGCTGTTTTTT. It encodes CASRDFTDTGELFF.

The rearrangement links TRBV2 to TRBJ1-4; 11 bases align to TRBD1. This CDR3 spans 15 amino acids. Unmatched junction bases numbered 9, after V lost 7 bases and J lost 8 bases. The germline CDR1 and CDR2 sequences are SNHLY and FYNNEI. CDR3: CASKVDRGRREKLFF. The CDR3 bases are TGTGCCAGCAAGGTGGACAGGGGGCGCAGGGAAAAACTGTTTTTT.

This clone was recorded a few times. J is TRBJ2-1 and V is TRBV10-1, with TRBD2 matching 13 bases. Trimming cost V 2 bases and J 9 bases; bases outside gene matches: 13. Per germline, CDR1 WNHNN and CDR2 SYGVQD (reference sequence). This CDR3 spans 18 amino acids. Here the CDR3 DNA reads TGCGCCAGCAGTGAGGCGCGACGAACTAGCGGGAGGGCGGCTGAGCAGTTCTTC. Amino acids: CASSEARRTSGRAAEQFF.

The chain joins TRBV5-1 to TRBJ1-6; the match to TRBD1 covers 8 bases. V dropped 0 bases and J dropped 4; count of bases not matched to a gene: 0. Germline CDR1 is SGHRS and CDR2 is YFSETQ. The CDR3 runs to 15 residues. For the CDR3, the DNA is TGCGCCAGCAGCTTGGGGACAGGGTATAATTCACCCCTCCACTTT. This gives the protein CASSLGTGYNSPLHF.

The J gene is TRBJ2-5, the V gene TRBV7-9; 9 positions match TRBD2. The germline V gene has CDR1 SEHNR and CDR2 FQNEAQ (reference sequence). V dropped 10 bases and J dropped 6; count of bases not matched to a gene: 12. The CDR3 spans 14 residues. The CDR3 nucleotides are TGTGCCACCTCCGAGCGGGGGGCCGCCAAGACCCAGTACTTC. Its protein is CATSERGAAKTQYF.

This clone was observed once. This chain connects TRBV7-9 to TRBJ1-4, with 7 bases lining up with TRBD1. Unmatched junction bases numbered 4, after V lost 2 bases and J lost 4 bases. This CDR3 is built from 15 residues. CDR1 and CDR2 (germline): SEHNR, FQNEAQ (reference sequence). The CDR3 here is CASSLRDRINEKLFF. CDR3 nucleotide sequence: TGTGCCAGCAGCTTACGGGACAGAATTAATGAAAAACTGTTTTTT.

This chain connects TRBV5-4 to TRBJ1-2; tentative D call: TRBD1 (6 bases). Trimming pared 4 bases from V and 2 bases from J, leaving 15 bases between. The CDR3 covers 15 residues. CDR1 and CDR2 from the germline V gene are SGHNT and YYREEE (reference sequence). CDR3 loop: CASSSPEQGNYGYTF. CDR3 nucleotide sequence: TGTGCCAGCAGCAGCCCGGAACAGGGAAACTATGGCTACACCTTC.

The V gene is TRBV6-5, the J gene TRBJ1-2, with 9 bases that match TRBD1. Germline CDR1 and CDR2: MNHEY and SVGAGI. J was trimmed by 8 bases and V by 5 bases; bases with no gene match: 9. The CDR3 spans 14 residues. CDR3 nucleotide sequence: TGTGCCAGCAGTCAGACAGGGGGAAAGGGGGGCTACACCTTC. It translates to CASSQTGGKGGYTF.

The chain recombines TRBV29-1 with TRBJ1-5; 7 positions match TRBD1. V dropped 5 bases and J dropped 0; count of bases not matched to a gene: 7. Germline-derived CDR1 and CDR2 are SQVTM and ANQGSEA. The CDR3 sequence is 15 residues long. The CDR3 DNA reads TGCAGCGTTACCGGGACAGAAAATAGCAATCAGCCCCAGCATTTT. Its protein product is CSVTGTENSNQPQHF.

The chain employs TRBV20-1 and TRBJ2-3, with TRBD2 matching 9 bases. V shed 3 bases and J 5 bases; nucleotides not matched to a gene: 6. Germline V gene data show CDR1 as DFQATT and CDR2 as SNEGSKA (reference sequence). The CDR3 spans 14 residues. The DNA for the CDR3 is TGCAGTGCTAGTAGCGGGAGAGGAATAGATACGCAGTATTTT. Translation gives CSASSGRGIDTQYF.

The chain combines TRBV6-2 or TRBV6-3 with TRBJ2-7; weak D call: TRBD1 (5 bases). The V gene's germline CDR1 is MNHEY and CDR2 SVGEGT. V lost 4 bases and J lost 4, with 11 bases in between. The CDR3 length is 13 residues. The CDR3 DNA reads TGTGCCAGCAGTTTACCAGGGTTTTACGAGCAGTACTTC. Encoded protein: CASSLPGFYEQYF.

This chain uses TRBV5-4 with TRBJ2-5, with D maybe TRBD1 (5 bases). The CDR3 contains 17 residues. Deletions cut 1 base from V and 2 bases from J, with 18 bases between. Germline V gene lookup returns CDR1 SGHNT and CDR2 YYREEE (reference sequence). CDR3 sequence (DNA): TGTGCCAGCAGCTTGCCGGGCCTCCTTGGGGCACAAGAGACCCAGTACTTC. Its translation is CASSLPGLLGAQETQYF. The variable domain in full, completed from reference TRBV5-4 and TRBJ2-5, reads ETGVTQSPTHLIKTRGQQVTLRCSSQSGHNTVSWYQQALGQGPQFIFQYYREEENGRGNFPPRFSGLQFPNYSSELNVNALELDDSALYLCASSLPGLLGAQETQYFGPGTRLLVL.

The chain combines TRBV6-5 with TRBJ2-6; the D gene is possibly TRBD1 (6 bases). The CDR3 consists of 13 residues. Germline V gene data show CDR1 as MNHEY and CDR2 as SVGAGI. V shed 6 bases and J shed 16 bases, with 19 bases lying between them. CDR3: CASRTQGGHQLTF. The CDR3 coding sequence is TGTGCCAGCAGAACACAAGGGGGACACCAGCTGACTTTC.

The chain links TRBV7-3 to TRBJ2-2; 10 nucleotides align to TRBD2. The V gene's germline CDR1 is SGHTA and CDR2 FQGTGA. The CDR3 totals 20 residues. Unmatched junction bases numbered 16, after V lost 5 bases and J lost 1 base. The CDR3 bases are TGTGCCAGCAGCCCTCTTCTGACTAGCGGGTTTACTGGGAACACCGGGGAGCTGTTTTTT. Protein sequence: CASSPLLTSGFTGNTGELFF. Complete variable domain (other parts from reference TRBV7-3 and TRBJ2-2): GAGVSQTPSNKVTEKGKYVELRCDPISGHTALYWYRQSLGQGPEFLIYFQGTGAADDSGLPNDRFFAVRPEGSVSTLKIQRTERGDSAVYLCASSPLLTSGFTGNTGELFFGEGSRLTVL.

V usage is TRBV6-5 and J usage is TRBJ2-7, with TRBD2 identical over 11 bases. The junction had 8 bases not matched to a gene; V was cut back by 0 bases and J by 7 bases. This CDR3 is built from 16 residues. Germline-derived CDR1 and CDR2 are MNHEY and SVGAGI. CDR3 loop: CASSYSTLAGAWEQYF. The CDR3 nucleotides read TGTGCCAGCAGTTACTCGACACTAGCGGGAGCTTGGGAGCAGTACTTC.

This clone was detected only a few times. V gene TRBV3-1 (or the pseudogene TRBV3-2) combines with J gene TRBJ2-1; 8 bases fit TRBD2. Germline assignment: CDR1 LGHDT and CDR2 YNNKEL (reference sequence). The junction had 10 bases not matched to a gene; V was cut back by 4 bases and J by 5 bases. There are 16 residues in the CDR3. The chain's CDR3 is CASSLLGGAANNEQFF. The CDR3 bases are TGTGCCAGCAGCCTCCTCGGGGGGGCTGCAAACAATGAGCAGTTCTTC.

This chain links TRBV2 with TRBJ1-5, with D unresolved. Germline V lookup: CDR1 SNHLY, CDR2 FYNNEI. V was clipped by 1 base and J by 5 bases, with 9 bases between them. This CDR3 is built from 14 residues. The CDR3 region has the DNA TGTGCCAGCAGTGAAGACAGCACCTATCAGCCCCAGCATTTT. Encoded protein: CASSEDSTYQPQHF.

This CDR3 is CASSSGGTGGGEQFF. The CDR3, as DNA: TGTGCCAGCAGCTCCGGTGGGACAGGGGGTGGGGAGCAGTTCTTC. The chain joins TRBV3-1 (or the pseudogene TRBV3-2) to TRBJ2-1, with 11 bases identical to TRBD1. J lost 10 bases, V lost 5 bases, and 10 bases had no gene match. This CDR3 is built from 15 residues. Germline V CDR1 and CDR2: LGHDT, YNNKEL (reference sequence).

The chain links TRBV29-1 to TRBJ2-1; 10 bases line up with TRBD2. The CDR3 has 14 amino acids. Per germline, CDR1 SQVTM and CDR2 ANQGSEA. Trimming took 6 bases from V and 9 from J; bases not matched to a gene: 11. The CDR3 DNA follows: TGCAGCGTGGGAAGCGGGAGGGCCTTTGGTGAGCAGTTCTTC. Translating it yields CSVGSGRAFGEQFF.

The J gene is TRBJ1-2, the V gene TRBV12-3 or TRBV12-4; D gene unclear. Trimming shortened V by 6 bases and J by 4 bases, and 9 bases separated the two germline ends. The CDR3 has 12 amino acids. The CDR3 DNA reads TGTGCCAGCAGCCCGAGAACCTATGGCTACACCTTC. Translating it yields CASSPRTYGYTF.